These 29 T cell receptor beta chains originate from one sample sequenced in a study of metastatic and nonmetastatic thyroid tumors. No patient had received any treatment before thyroid surgery. MiXCR reprocessed the PCR reads for TCRdb. The sample lists around 31,000 clones; 14% to 15% were seen once. Material for sequencing was blood. These receptors were taken from a male donor with papillary thyroid cancer or a benign thyroid nodule (not recorded which). Some clones in this sample may be carry-over from other donors' samples.

This clone came up many times. The chain is built from TRBV3-1 and TRBJ2-1; D not resolved. Germline V gene sequence: CDR1 LGHDT, CDR2 YNNKEL (reference sequence). V lost 4 bases and J 7 bases, leaving 5 bases between the germline ends. This CDR3 is built from 11 residues. CDR3 protein: CASSPTNEQFF. The DNA of the CDR3 is TGTGCCAGCAGCCCGACTAATGAGCAGTTCTTC.

The chain is built from TRBV18 and TRBJ2-5; the D gene is possibly TRBD1 (6 bases). This CDR3 has 13 residues. Germline CDR1 KGHSH, CDR2 LQKENI. Trimming removed 4 bases from V and 5 bases from J, with 11 bases in between. The CDR3 sequence: CASSRGGGETQYF. DNA of the CDR3: TGTGCCAGCTCACGAGGGGGTGGCGAGACCCAGTACTTC.

The V call is TRBV7-6, the J call TRBJ2-1, with D unclear. The CDR3 totals 14 residues. The germline V gene has CDR1 SGHVS and CDR2 FNYEAQ. Trimming pared 4 bases from V and 5 bases from J, leaving 12 bases between. The CDR3, as DNA: TGTGCCAGCAGCTCCCTCGGGTACAACAATGAGCAGTTCTTC. Translating it yields CASSSLGYNNEQFF.

This clone was picked up many times. The chain couples TRBV29-1 to TRBJ2-5; TRBD2 aligns across 7 bases. This CDR3 spans 12 amino acids. The trim removed 5 bases at V and 4 bases at J, leaving 4 bases unmatched. CDR1 and CDR2 (germline): SQVTM, ANQGSEA. The CDR3 loop reads CSVNGGGETQYF. DNA of the CDR3: TGCAGCGTTAATGGGGGGGGAGAGACCCAGTACTTC.

The chain joins TRBV6-1 to TRBJ2-7; D is possibly TRBD1 (7 bases). V lost 6 bases, J lost 4 bases, and 16 bases lay in between. The CDR3 spans 14 residues. CDR1 MNHNS and CDR2 SASEGT come from the germline V gene. CDR3 sequence reads: CASSIDRDLYEQYF. CDR3 sequence (DNA): TGTGCCAGCAGCATTGACAGGGACTTATACGAGCAGTACTTC.

Ten or more counts support this clone. The rearrangement joins TRBV2 to TRBJ1-3; D call uncertain. Per germline, CDR1 SNHLY and CDR2 FYNNEI. The CDR3 sequence is 14 residues long. The V end was cut by 2 bases, the J end by 3 bases, with 8 bases between. The CDR3 DNA is TGTGCCAGCAGTGAAAGGCGTTATGGAAACACCATATATTTT. Amino acid sequence: CASSERRYGNTIYF.

This clone is medium-sized within its sample. The CDR3 is CASSEPLVNTIEQYF. The CDR3 bases are TGTGCCAGCAGCGAACCACTAGTGAATACTATTGAGCAGTACTTC. The rearrangement links TRBV2 to TRBJ2-7, with D perhaps matching TRBD2 (5 bases). The germline V gene encodes CDR1 SNHLY and CDR2 FYNNEI. CDR3 length: 15 residues. V was cut by 6 bases and J by 7 bases, with 22 bases left in between. Drawing the rest from reference TRBV2 and TRBJ2-7, the complete variable domain is EPEVTQTPSHQVTQMGQEVILRCVPISNHLYFYWYRQILGQKVEFLVSFYNNEISEKSEIFDDQFSVERPDGSNFTLKIRSTKLEDSAMYFCASSEPLVNTIEQYFGPGTRLTVT.

Concerning this clone itself: A much larger clone differs by one base, so this may be a read error. Other DNA sequences in the sample encode the same CDR3. The chain combines TRBV11-1 with TRBJ2-3; no clear D. Trimming removed 5 bases from V and 3 bases from J, with 21 bases in between. The CDR3 runs to 17 residues. The germline V gene encodes CDR1 SGHAT and CDR2 FQDESV (reference sequence). The CDR3 loop reads CASSPNGPGRKTDTQYF. The CDR3 DNA reads as TGTGCCAGCAGCCCCAATGGTCCAGGCAGGAAAACAGATACGCAGTATTTT.

This clone was seen a single time. This may arise from a read error, as a much more abundant clone is one base away. In nucleotides, the CDR3 is TGTGCCAGCTCGGGGATGGCCCCAGAGACCCAGTACTTC. As protein: CASSGMAPETQYF. The rearrangement links TRBV7-2 to TRBJ2-5, with TRBD2 as a possible D gene (5 bases). Germline CDR1 reads SGHTA; CDR2 reads FQGNSA. V was trimmed by 8 bases and J by 4 bases, leaving 14 bases between them. There are 13 residues in the CDR3.

In this sample, this clone turned up a few times. A much larger clone differs from this one at a single base, so this may be a read error. This chain uses TRBV3-1 with TRBJ2-1, with TRBD2 as a possible D gene (6 bases). CDR1 is LGHDT, CDR2 YNNKEL, per germline (reference sequence). The CDR3 is 12 residues long. Trimming took 1 base from V and 12 from J, leaving 10 bases between them. CDR3 DNA: TGTGCCAGCAGCCAAGGGGAGCGGGCGCAGTTCTTC. This encodes CASSQGERAQFF.

This clone was found many times. The rearrangement uses TRBV6-2 or TRBV6-3 and TRBJ1-1; 7 nucleotides match TRBD1. Germline lookup yields CDR1 MNHEY and CDR2 SVGEGT. CDR3 length: 13 residues. V shed 6 bases, J shed 2 bases, and the junction held 3 bases outside the gene matches. The DNA of the CDR3 is TGTGCCAGCAGCCGGGACAGTAACACTGAAGCTTTCTTT. It yields the protein CASSRDSNTEAFF.

The rearrangement joins TRBV18 to TRBJ2-5; D is perhaps TRBD2 (5 bases). CDR1 and CDR2 from the germline V gene are KGHSH and LQKENI. The V end lost 2 bases, the J end lost 5 bases, and 12 bases lay between the germline ends. The CDR3 length is 14 residues. The DNA of the CDR3 is TGTGCCAGCTCACCAGGGCCTTCGGGGGAGACCCAGTACTTC. As protein: CASSPGPSGETQYF.

This clone has a count of ten or more. V gene TRBV24-1 combines with J gene TRBJ2-7, with 7 bases that match TRBD1. Trimming took 4 bases from V and 2 from J; bases not matched to a gene: 4. The CDR3 has 14 amino acids. CDR1 KGHDR and CDR2 SFDVKD come from the germline V gene. The DNA of the CDR3 is TGTGCCACCAGTGAGACAGGGCCTCCCTACGAGCAGTACTTC. Its translation: CATSETGPPYEQYF.

This sequence joins TRBV20-1 and TRBJ1-2, with unresolved D. Germline CDR1 is DFQATT and CDR2 is SNEGSKA (reference sequence). This CDR3 spans 13 amino acids. V was shortened by 1 base and J by 4 bases, with 10 bases between the two germline ends. The CDR3 is CSARADTRYGYTF. The CDR3 DNA follows: TGCAGTGCTAGAGCCGACACCCGCTATGGCTACACCTTC.

This clone was observed many times. The genes are TRBV29-1 and TRBJ1-1; D call uncertain. Trimming pared 7 bases from V and 5 bases from J, leaving 14 bases between. The germline V gene has CDR1 SQVTM and CDR2 ANQGSEA. This CDR3 is 12 amino acids long. CDR3 in amino acids: CSAVGGWTEAFF. The DNA of the CDR3 is TGCAGCGCCGTCGGAGGGTGGACTGAAGCTTTCTTT.

The sample holds many counts of this clone. The chain employs TRBV6-4 and TRBJ1-1; D not certain. The CDR3 contains 13 residues. The germline V and J ends were trimmed by 5 bases and 5 bases, with 12 bases remaining between them. The germline V gene has CDR1 MRHNA and CDR2 SNTAGT. The CDR3 DNA is TGTGCCAGCAGTCTGGAGGGTGGGACTGAAGCTTTCTTT. Translation gives CASSLEGGTEAFF.

This clone has a handful of counts. The chain links TRBV2 to TRBJ2-7; D gene uncertain. The germline V gene encodes CDR1 SNHLY and CDR2 FYNNEI. The CDR3 spans 13 residues. V was clipped by 6 bases and J by 6 bases, with 15 bases between them. DNA of the CDR3: TGTGCCAGCAGCTCTGTTCCTACGACCGAGCAGTACTTC. This sequence encodes CASSSVPTTEQYF.

This clone was seen repeatedly, ten times or more. This chain connects TRBV30 to TRBJ1-2; tentative D call: TRBD1 (5 bases). From germline, CDR1 is GTSNPN and CDR2 SVGIG (reference sequence). Trimming cost V 4 bases and J 7 bases, with 16 bases left between them. The CDR3 length is 13 residues. CDR3 sequence reads: CAWTMPGYAGYTF. CDR3 bases: TGTGCCTGGACTATGCCAGGGTACGCTGGCTACACCTTC.

This clone came up many times. V is TRBV29-1 and J is TRBJ1-2; D gene uncertain. This CDR3 comprises 12 residues. Looked up from germline, CDR1 is SQVTM and CDR2 is ANQGSEA. V gave up 7 bases and J gave up 2 bases, with 11 bases separating them. In DNA, the CDR3 is TGCAGCGGGTCGGAACTCAACTATGGCTACACCTTC. This translates into CSGSELNYGYTF.

This clone has ten or more counts. Possible read error: a much larger clone is one base away. The CDR3 does not close with the conserved phenylalanine or tryptophan, likely indicating a read error. The CDR3 reads CASSQGGGGQPQHV. In DNA, the CDR3 is TGTGCCAGCAGTCAAGGGGGGGGCGGTCAGCCCCAGCATGTT. This rearrangement joins TRBV6-1 to TRBJ1-5, with D perhaps TRBD1 (6 bases). This CDR3 comprises 14 residues. Germline assignment: CDR1 MNHNS and CDR2 SASEGT. V shed 5 bases and J shed 6 bases, with 14 bases lying between them.

The chain uses TRBV19 and TRBJ1-6; tentative D call: TRBD1 (6 bases). The germline CDR1 and CDR2 sequences are LNHDA and SQIVND (reference sequence). Trimming took off 6 bases at V and 10 bases at J, with 31 bases between the two ends. This CDR3 is built from 19 residues. The CDR3, as DNA: TGTGCCAGTAGCAGATCGACAGGTTTTTATTCAACGAGTAGCTCACCCCTCCACTTT. Translation: CASSRSTGFYSTSSSPLHF.

The sample holds many counts of this clone. The rearrangement links TRBV6-1 to TRBJ2-1; D uncertain. V lost 6 bases, J lost 6 bases, and 9 bases lay in between. Looked up from germline, CDR1 is MNHNS and CDR2 is SASEGT. The CDR3 sequence is 12 residues long. Here the CDR3 DNA reads TGTGCCAGCAGATTTGGCAGCAATGAGCAGTTCTTC. This translates into CASRFGSNEQFF.

This clone was seen ten or more times. V is TRBV30 and J is TRBJ2-7, with 10 bases that match TRBD2. Germline V gene lookup returns CDR1 GTSNPN and CDR2 SVGIG (reference sequence). V was clipped by 0 bases and J by 3 bases; unmatched bases: 5. CDR3 length: 15 amino acids. CDR3 region: CAWSVRASGGYEQYF. The CDR3, as DNA: TGTGCCTGGAGTGTACGTGCTAGCGGGGGCTACGAGCAGTACTTC.

This clone was counted many times. The sample contains more than one DNA sequence encoding this CDR3. The gene calls are TRBV7-9 and TRBJ2-3; possibly TRBD1 for D (5 bases). CDR1 and CDR2 (germline): SEHNR, FQNEAQ (reference sequence). The CDR3 consists of 12 residues. V dropped 6 bases and J dropped 6 bases, with 10 bases sitting between them. CDR3: CASRPRADTQYF. The CDR3 DNA reads TGTGCCAGCAGACCCAGGGCCGATACGCAGTATTTT.

The V and J genes are TRBV28 and TRBJ2-2, with TRBD1 as a possible D gene (6 bases). V was clipped by 8 bases and J by 0 bases, with 7 bases between them. Germline assignment: CDR1 MDHEN and CDR2 SYDVKM. The CDR3 sequence is 13 residues long. The CDR3 region has the DNA TGTGCCAGCGGGACATCGAACACCGGGGAGCTGTTTTTT. This translates into CASGTSNTGELFF.

This clone was seen only a few times. The chain combines TRBV6-1 with TRBJ2-7; the D gene is possibly TRBD1 (6 bases). CDR1 and CDR2 (germline): MNHNS, SASEGT. The CDR3 contains 16 residues. With 6 bases removed from V and 2 bases from J, the gap between germline ends came to 20 bases. The CDR3 here is CASRETPTGSAYEQYF. CDR3 DNA sequence: TGTGCCAGCAGAGAGACCCCAACAGGGTCAGCCTACGAGCAGTACTTC.

A few counts support this clone. The junction departs from the called germline gene at one end, perhaps through a read error. The V call is TRBV20-1, the J call TRBJ2-3; 9 nucleotides line up with TRBD2. The CDR3 length is 16 residues. Germline-derived CDR1 and CDR2 are DFQATT and SNEGSKA (reference sequence). The CDR3 region is CSATPASGMSTDTQYF. The CDR3 bases are TGCAGTGCTACTCCTGCTAGCGGGATGAGCACAGATACACAGTATTTT.

This clone was picked up many times. The rearrangement uses TRBV4-2 and TRBJ2-2; TRBD2 matches 10 bases. Germline trimming cut 3 bases from V and 6 bases from J; bases unmatched to any gene: 13. The V gene's germline CDR1 is LGHNA and CDR2 YNFKEQ. The CDR3 has 18 amino acids. CDR3 DNA: TGTGCCAGCAGCCACCCCCCGGTGGCGACTAGCGGGCCCGGGGAGCTGTTTTTT. It is translated as CASSHPPVATSGPGELFF.

This clone was seen ten or more times. V is TRBV6-2 or TRBV6-3 and J is TRBJ2-1; D may be TRBD2 (6 bases). From germline, CDR1 is MNHEY and CDR2 SVGEGT. This CDR3 is 13 amino acids long. With 5 bases removed from V and 10 bases from J, the gap between germline ends came to 15 bases. The chain's CDR3 is CASSLRGGAEQFF. Written as DNA, the CDR3 is TGTGCCAGCAGTCTCCGCGGAGGGGCGGAGCAGTTCTTC.